This T cell receptor (beta chain) was captured in a study of identifying expanded T cells in peripheral blood (dated by TCRdb to between 2019 and 2020). Describing the broader study: Separate aliquots of the same genomic DNA pool were sequenced to produce technical replicates, and four replicates were compared in pairs.

The investigation overall reported the following: The authors expected biological variance in healthy repertoires might increase further over much longer intervals such as months to years. The beta-binomial model significantly reduced the number of clones called differentially abundant and the false-positive rate across all healthy-donor time intervals. About 1.1 differentially abundant clones were flagged by the binomial model between technical replicates, whereas about 16 and 19 were flagged over approximately two weeks and four weeks, respectively. Across all healthy donors, variance in clone template counts between roughly 2-week samples was found to increase significantly with total template count.

For CDR1 and CDR2, the germline V gene lists SGHTA and FQGNSA. The junction shows trimming of 3 bases on V and 5 bases on J, and the gene matches do not reach 9 bases of it. The CDR3 spans 15 residues, from the cysteine through the phenylalanine. The DNA shown is the 45-base CDR3, in frame from base 1. TCRbeta CDR3 regions were profiled by bias-controlled multiplex PCR amplification of genomic DNA with the immunoSEQ Assay. Under the source paper's analysis protocol: To quantify the absolute abundance of each unique TCRbeta CDR3 region, the sequences were collapsed and filtered. Differential abundance was tested with a binomial (Fisher-equivalent) model and with a beta-binomial model adding time-dependent variance fitted from healthy donors. Clones with fewer than 5 combined templates were excluded, and clones with Benjamini-Hochberg FDR below 0.01 were called differentially abundant. Beta-binomial variance was modeled as a function of total template count across the two samples using the form v = (b*log(k)+a)^2. Not all clones reach the TCRdb copy of this immuneACCESS table, which keeps in-frame sequences only. Checked studies attribute under half of the gap to unresolved V genes and leave the rest unexplained. V, J and clone size are taken as reported in that table, and D and trimming were inferred from the DNA itself. Recorded for this sample are roughly 100,000 clones; around nine tenths of them occurred a single time. Roughly 15% of the sample comes from the top ten.

In this sample, this clone turned up a few times. Its binding antigen is unknown. No qualities accompany the bases; no much larger clone lies one base away. The sample carries other DNA sequences with the same CDR3. During the collection period, no infections or other immune events were recorded for the healthy donors. To calibrate time-dependent variance in a beta-binomial model of T-cell clone differential abundance, blood repertoires from healthy donors were used as a training cohort. There were around ten healthy donors in the training cohort, of whom 3 were female and 7 were male. An age range of about 29 to 65 years, with an average of about 43 years, was recorded for the donors. Whole blood from each healthy donor was obtained from a commercial supplier and was collected at three time points roughly 13 days apart. For immunosequencing, genomic DNA was extracted from whole blood that had not been sorted.

The TCR comes from a person aged 18 to 75 in good health. Source material: blood. This chain is built from TRBV7-2 and TRBJ2-5; 7 junctional bases match TRBD1. CDR3 region: CASSFQRGGGETQYF. The DNA is TGTGCCAGCAGCTTCCAGCGAGGGGGCGGGGAGACCCAGTACTTC.